Shown below are 8 T cell receptor beta chains from a single sample sequenced in a study of blood T cell repertoires in COVID-19. Only in-frame clones appear in the TCRdb table, and some are missing; sequencing was by immunoSEQ multiplex PCR. Among under 200,000 clones, over 75% were seen once, and the ten largest hold about 5.3%. The sample was PBMCs or T cells enriched from blood (not recorded which). The receptor set was obtained from a middle-aged woman with acute COVID-19.

This chain joins TRBV11-1 and TRBJ2-7, with a tentative D call TRBD2 (5 bases). Trimming took off 1 base at V and 5 bases at J, with 15 bases between the two ends. The germline V gene has CDR1 SGHAT and CDR2 FQDESV (reference sequence). This CDR3 is built from 15 residues. The chain's CDR3 is CASSLGGQANDEQYF. CDR3 DNA: TGTGCCAGCAGCTTAGGAGGGCAGGCCAACGACGAGCAGTACTTC.

The V call is TRBV7-3, the J call TRBJ2-2; possibly TRBD2 for D (5 bases). CDR1 and CDR2 from the germline V gene are SGHTA and FQGTGA. The V end lost 5 bases, the J end lost 7 bases, and 11 bases lay between the germline ends. This CDR3 region has 13 residues. This CDR3 is CASSLLEGGELFF. The CDR3 DNA sequence: TGTGCCAGCAGCCTCTTAGAGGGCGGGGAGCTGTTTTTT. The full variable domain, its missing parts supplied by reference TRBV7-3 and TRBJ2-2, is GAGVSQTPSNKVTEKGKYVELRCDPISGHTALYWYRQSLGQGPEFLIYFQGTGAADDSGLPNDRFFAVRPEGSVSTLKIQRTERGDSAVYLCASSLLEGGELFFGEGSRLTVL.

This clone was detected only a few times. The chain couples TRBV5-4 to TRBJ2-2; a possible D gene is TRBD1 (6 bases). The CDR3 has 14 amino acids. With 0 bases removed from V and 6 bases from J, the gap between germline ends came to 9 bases. The germline V gene has CDR1 SGHNT and CDR2 YYREEE (reference sequence). CDR3 sequence (DNA): TGTGCCAGCAGCTTGGACAGGGAAGCCGGGGAGCTGTTTTTT. This translates into CASSLDREAGELFF.

The chain joins TRBV20-1 to TRBJ2-1, with D perhaps TRBD2 (5 bases). V lost 3 bases to trimming and J lost 1 base, with 10 bases between them. Germline lookup yields CDR1 DFQATT and CDR2 SNEGSKA (reference sequence). This CDR3 has 14 residues. CDR3 nucleotides: TGCAGTGCTAGTACTAGTCGGTCCTACAATGAGCAGTTCTTC. As protein: CSASTSRSYNEQFF.

The chain couples TRBV18 to TRBJ1-2; D unclear. This CDR3 region has 13 residues. V gave up 8 bases and J gave up 7 bases, with 17 bases separating them. Germline V CDR1 and CDR2: KGHSH, LQKENI. The CDR3 loop reads CASTLSGEAGYTF. For the CDR3, the DNA is TGTGCCAGCACCCTGAGCGGGGAGGCTGGCTACACCTTC. Filled out from reference TRBV18 and TRBJ1-2, the complete variable domain reads NAGVMQNPRHLVRRRGQEARLRCSPMKGHSHVYWYRQLPEEGLKFMVYLQKENIIDESGMPKERFSAEFPKEGPSILRIQQVVRGDSAAYFCASTLSGEAGYTFGSGTRLTVV.

The chain recombines TRBV2 with TRBJ2-1, with 9 bases identical to TRBD2. The CDR3 consists of 14 residues. Unmatched junction bases numbered 5, after V lost 4 bases and J lost 7 bases. Germline V gene data show CDR1 as SNHLY and CDR2 as FYNNEI. CDR3: CASSVAGDRNEQFF. DNA of the CDR3: TGTGCCAGCAGTGTAGCGGGAGATCGAAATGAGCAGTTCTTC.

This rearrangement joins TRBV11-2 to TRBJ1-1; D is uncertain. The CDR3 covers 11 residues. In germline, CDR1 is SGHAT, CDR2 FQNNGV. V dropped 7 bases and J dropped 4 bases, with 7 bases sitting between them. The CDR3 sequence is CASTHSTEAFF. CDR3 coding DNA: TGTGCCAGCACCCATTCCACTGAAGCTTTCTTT.

This clone was detected only once. The V gene is TRBV6-4, the J gene TRBJ2-7; 14 nucleotides line up with TRBD2. J was trimmed by 0 bases and V by 2 bases; bases with no gene match: 9. The CDR3 runs 19 residues. Germline V gene data show CDR1 as MRHNA and CDR2 as SNTAGT. The CDR3 nucleotides are TGTGCCAGCAGTGACCCGACTAGCGGGAGGGGCCCTAGCTCCTACGAGCAGTACGTC. Amino acid sequence: CASSDPTSGRGPSSYEQYV.